These 10 T cell receptor beta chains came from one sample sequenced in a study of Ad26.COV2.S vaccination and SARS-CoV-2 variants. Treatment noted: 15 to 20 received Ad26.COV2.S at low or high dose, single or two shots; five or six received placebo; per-sample allocation not given. Vaccine and placebo recipients were sampled on day 63 after the first injection. Profiled with immunoSEQ multiplex PCR; TCRdb holds only in-frame clones, not every one. The sample holds about 500,000 clones, approximately 90% seen once. The source was peripheral blood, collected in a trial of Ad26.COV2.S vaccine versus placebo. The receptors here all came from a person aged 18 to 65 who received the Ad26.COV2.S COVID-19 vaccine or a placebo.

The chain's CDR3 is CASSRPPERAYGYTF. In DNA form, the CDR3 reads TGTGCCAGCAGCCGACCGCCGGAGCGTGCCTATGGCTACACCTTC. The gene calls are TRBV7-9 and TRBJ1-2; unclear D gene. CDR1 SEHNR and CDR2 FQNEAQ come from the germline V gene (reference sequence). The CDR3 spans 15 residues. V was trimmed by 5 bases and J by 4 bases, leaving 17 bases between them. Drawing the rest from reference TRBV7-9 and TRBJ1-2, the complete variable domain is DTGVSQNPRHKITKRGQNVTFRCDPISEHNRLYWYRQTLGQGPEFLTYFQNEAQLEKSRLLSDRFSAERPKGSFSTLEIQRTEQGDSAMYLCASSRPPERAYGYTFGSGTRLTVV.

This sequence joins TRBV4-1 and TRBJ2-1, with D possibly matching TRBD1 (5 bases). The CDR3 spans 15 residues. Trimming stripped 3 bases from V and 9 bases from J, with 18 bases between. The germline CDR1 and CDR2 sequences are MGHRA and YSYEKL. The CDR3 DNA sequence: TGCGCCAGCAGCCATTCAGGACATCCACTCATTGAGCAGTTCTTC. It specifies CASSHSGHPLIEQFF.

CDR3 nucleotides: TGCGCCAGCAGCGCCCCGGGACAGGGTTCGAAGACCCAGCATTTT. This codes for CASSAPGQGSKTQHF. The J gene is TRBJ1-5, the V gene TRBV4-1; 9 bases are a match to TRBD1. The CDR3 loop spans 15 amino acids. V was pared by 5 bases and J by 11 bases, with 13 bases of the junction left unmatched. Per germline, CDR1 MGHRA and CDR2 YSYEKL.

The chain employs TRBV14 and TRBJ2-5; perhaps TRBD2 as D (6 bases). The germline V gene has CDR1 SGHDN and CDR2 FVKESK. V was clipped by 3 bases and J by 3 bases, with 14 bases between them. This CDR3 has 15 residues. CDR3 amino acids: CASSQSRDWKETQYF. The CDR3 nucleotides read TGTGCCAGCAGCCAGTCCAGGGACTGGAAAGAGACCCAGTACTTC.

The chain uses TRBV2 and TRBJ2-1; 7 bases agree with TRBD1. This CDR3 contains 14 residues. In germline, CDR1 is SNHLY, CDR2 FYNNEI. Trimming removed 5 bases from V and 7 bases from J; junction bases left unmatched: 8. The CDR3 DNA reads TGTGCCAGCAGTAACAGGGGACGAGGAAATGAGCAGTTCTTC. Translation gives CASSNRGRGNEQFF. Together with reference TRBV2 and TRBJ2-1, the CDR3 gives the full variable domain: EPEVTQTPSHQVTQMGQEVILRCVPISNHLYFYWYRQILGQKVEFLVSFYNNEISEKSEIFDDQFSVERPDGSNFTLKIRSTKLEDSAMYFCASSNRGRGNEQFFGPGTRLTVL.

V and J are TRBV9 and TRBJ1-4, with no clear D. The V and J ends lost 1 base and 7 bases respectively, with 11 bases between them. The CDR3 has 14 residues. In germline, CDR1 is SGDLS, CDR2 YYNGEE. CDR3 in amino acids: CASSVSGVGEKLFF. The CDR3 region has the DNA TGTGCCAGCAGCGTATCAGGCGTTGGTGAAAAACTGTTTTTT.

This clone was picked up a small number of times. The chain links TRBV18 to TRBJ1-2; D not certain. Germline CDR1 and CDR2: KGHSH and LQKENI. With 2 bases removed from V and 1 base from J, the gap between germline ends came to 5 bases. The CDR3 extends over 13 amino acids. CDR3 sequence reads: CASSPTDNYGYTF. Here the CDR3 DNA reads TGTGCCAGCTCACCAACAGATAACTATGGCTACACCTTC.

This clone was detected a few times. This rearrangement joins TRBV7-9 to TRBJ1-2; the D is unclear. The CDR3 runs 11 residues. Germline V gene lookup returns CDR1 SEHNR and CDR2 FQNEAQ (reference sequence). The germline V and J ends were trimmed by 5 bases and 8 bases, with 9 bases remaining between them. In nucleotides, the CDR3 is TGTGCCAGCAGCCGGTCCCACGGCTACACCTTC. Protein sequence: CASSRSHGYTF.

The chain links TRBV5-3 to TRBJ2-1; TRBD1 aligns across 9 bases. TRBV5-3 is an open reading frame whose function is uncertain. J was trimmed by 1 base and V by 2 bases; bases with no gene match: 28. The CDR3 covers 24 residues. The CDR3 sequence is CARSFPETGGELERTIKSYNEQFF. The CDR3 DNA sequence: TGTGCCAGAAGCTTCCCCGAAACAGGGGGCGAGTTGGAGCGGACGATCAAATCCTACAATGAGCAGTTCTTC.

The J gene is TRBJ2-1, the V gene TRBV30; perhaps TRBD1 as D (6 bases). Germline V lookup: CDR1 GTSNPN, CDR2 SVGIG (reference sequence). V was clipped by 0 bases and J by 2 bases, with 11 bases between them. The length of the CDR3 is 15 residues. The CDR3, as DNA: TGTGCCTGGAGTGTACAGGGCGGAACCTACAATGAGCAGTTCTTC. Amino acids: CAWSVQGGTYNEQFF.